Following are 15 T cell receptor beta chains from one sample sequenced in a study of T cell responses to AZD1222 COVID-19 vaccine. The protocol was immunoSEQ multiplex PCR, while the TCRdb copy is restricted to in-frame clones and leaves out a portion. The sample includes about 140,000 clones, roughly nine tenths of them seen just once. Sample: peripheral blood, taken 28 days after the second dose of the MenACWY control vaccine. These receptors all stem from an adult who received the MenACWY meningococcal vaccine as a control.

This chain connects TRBV27 to TRBJ2-2; 9 bases fit TRBD2. The CDR3 length is 16 residues. Losses at the gene ends were 6 bases for V and 6 bases for J; bases not matched to a gene: 11. CDR1 and CDR2 from the germline V gene are MNHEY and SMNVEV (reference sequence). The CDR3 spells CASRPIAGGPAGELFF. The CDR3 DNA sequence: TGTGCCAGCAGGCCTATTGCGGGAGGGCCGGCCGGGGAGCTGTTTTTT.

V gene TRBV15 combines with J gene TRBJ1-1, with D tentatively TRBD1 (6 bases). V gave up 0 bases and J gave up 10 bases, with 15 bases separating them. Germline V gene lookup returns CDR1 LNHNV and CDR2 YYDKDF (reference sequence). The CDR3 is made up of 14 amino acids. The CDR3 spells CATSREGGPSVAFF. DNA of the CDR3: TGTGCCACCAGCAGAGAAGGGGGGCCGTCGGTAGCTTTCTTT.

The chain carries TRBV6-5 and TRBJ1-5, with D uncertain. Per the germline V gene, CDR1 is MNHEY and CDR2 is SVGAGI. The CDR3 contains 13 residues. Trimming removed 1 base from V and 9 bases from J, with 10 bases in between. The CDR3, as DNA: TGTGCCAGCAGTTACTTAGAGGTAGCGCCCCAGCATTTT. Amino acid sequence: CASSYLEVAPQHF.

The chain joins TRBV18 to TRBJ2-7; 8 nucleotides align to TRBD2. Germline V lookup: CDR1 KGHSH, CDR2 LQKENI. After removal of 3 bases from V and 5 bases from J, the junction contained 3 bases not matched to a gene. CDR3 length: 13 residues. CDR3 sequence reads: CASSPTGGDEQYF. CDR3 sequence (DNA): TGTGCCAGCTCACCCACCGGGGGGGACGAGCAGTACTTC.

The chain is built from TRBV6-2 or TRBV6-3 and TRBJ2-4; D might be TRBD1 (7 bases). V was cut by 6 bases and J by 7 bases, with 19 bases left in between. Germline V gene sequence: CDR1 MNHEY, CDR2 SVGEGT. The CDR3 runs 15 residues. The CDR3 coding sequence is TGTGCCAGCAGCGAACACCGACAGGGAGGTAACATTCAGTACTTC. Its translation: CASSEHRQGGNIQYF.

This chain joins TRBV15 and TRBJ2-1, with TRBD2 as a possible D gene (7 bases). The germline V and J ends were trimmed by 0 bases and 6 bases, with 9 bases remaining between them. The CDR3 sequence is 14 residues long. CDR1 and CDR2 (germline): LNHNV, YYDKDF (reference sequence). The DNA for the CDR3 is TGTGCCACCAGCAGAGATGCGGGGGCCAATGAGCAGTTCTTC. This gives the protein CATSRDAGANEQFF.

This clone was found once. Other nucleotide sequences from this sample produce the same CDR3. J is TRBJ2-7 and V is TRBV6-2 or TRBV6-3; no firm D call. V was clipped by 6 bases and J by 2 bases, with 5 bases between them. CDR1 MNHEY and CDR2 SVGEGT come from the germline V gene. The CDR3 runs 11 residues. CDR3 nucleotides: TGTGCCAGCAGCTCCCCCTACGAGCAGTACTTC. This translates into CASSSPYEQYF.

The V and J genes are TRBV4-3 and TRBJ1-6; TRBD1 might be the D (5 bases). The germline V gene encodes CDR1 LGHNA and CDR2 YSLEER. The CDR3 is 14 residues long. V was cut by 0 bases and J by 9 bases, with 9 bases left in between. The CDR3 spells CASSQDRGGSPLHF. The DNA of the CDR3 is TGCGCCAGCAGCCAAGATAGGGGAGGTTCACCCCTCCACTTT.

V is TRBV3-1 (or the pseudogene TRBV3-2) and J is TRBJ1-5; D is uncertain. The germline V gene has CDR1 LGHDT and CDR2 YNNKEL (reference sequence). The V end lost 2 bases, the J end lost 6 bases, and 17 bases lay between the germline ends. The CDR3 runs to 16 residues. CDR3 region: CASSQSPDGFGQPQHF. DNA for the CDR3: TGTGCCAGCAGCCAATCCCCGGACGGGTTCGGTCAGCCCCAGCATTTT.

The rearrangement joins TRBV2 to TRBJ2-2; D unresolved. CDR1 is SNHLY, CDR2 FYNNEI, per germline. The V end was cut by 6 bases, the J end by 5 bases, with 10 bases between. This CDR3 is 13 amino acids long. The CDR3 region has the DNA TGTGCCAGCAGACACACAGAGACCGGGGAGCTGTTTTTT. Amino acid sequence: CASRHTETGELFF.

The chain couples TRBV28 to TRBJ1-1; TRBD1 aligns across 7 bases. The CDR3 consists of 14 residues. Germline V gives CDR1 MDHEN, CDR2 SYDVKM. J was trimmed by 0 bases and V by 4 bases; bases with no gene match: 2. CDR3 residues: CASSSTGLNTEAFF. The CDR3, as DNA: TGTGCCAGCAGTTCGACAGGGCTGAACACTGAAGCTTTCTTT. Full variable domain (outside the CDR3, taken from reference TRBV28 and TRBJ1-1): DVKVTQSSRYLVKRTGEKVFLECVQDMDHENMFWYRQDPGLGLRLIYFSYDVKMKEKGDIPEGYSVSREKKERFSLILESASTNQTSMYLCASSSTGLNTEAFFGQGTRLTVV.

This chain connects TRBV7-3 to TRBJ1-1; 9 positions agree with TRBD1. V was pared by 5 bases and J by 9 bases, with 7 bases of the junction left unmatched. This CDR3 comprises 13 residues. Germline lookup yields CDR1 SGHTA and CDR2 FQGTGA. CDR3 residues: CASSKPGQGKAFF. DNA for the CDR3: TGTGCCAGCAGCAAACCGGGACAGGGAAAAGCTTTCTTT.

As concerns this clone: Its ends do not fully match the called genes, so a read error is possible. The chain is built from TRBV12-3 or TRBV12-4 and TRBJ2-1; 13 positions agree with TRBD2. This CDR3 is 13 amino acids long. The CDR3 region has the DNA TGTGCCAGCACCTATGGGACTAGCGGGGCAGGAATCTTC. It translates to CASTYGTSGAGIF.

This chain links TRBV28 with TRBJ1-6, with TRBD1 as a possible D gene (6 bases). Germline V CDR1 and CDR2: MDHEN, SYDVKM. The CDR3 loop spans 14 amino acids. The CDR3: CGARGSSYNSPLHF. As DNA, the CDR3 is TGTGGGGCAAGGGGGAGCTCCTATAATTCACCCCTCCACTTT. Full variable domain (outside the CDR3, taken from reference TRBV28 and TRBJ1-6): DVKVTQSSRYLVKRTGEKVFLECVQDMDHENMFWYRQDPGLGLRLIYFSYDVKMKEKGDIPEGYSVSREKKERFSLILESASTNQTSMYLCGARGSSYNSPLHFGNGTRLTVT.

The V call is TRBV7-3, the J call TRBJ1-1; D gene unclear. Germline V lookup: CDR1 SGHTA, CDR2 FQGTGA. The CDR3 sequence is 13 residues long. Trimming left V 5 bases short and J 5 bases short, with 12 bases between. The CDR3 DNA is TGTGCCAGCAGCCTCAACCCGGGGACTGAAGCTTTCTTT. It specifies CASSLNPGTEAFF.